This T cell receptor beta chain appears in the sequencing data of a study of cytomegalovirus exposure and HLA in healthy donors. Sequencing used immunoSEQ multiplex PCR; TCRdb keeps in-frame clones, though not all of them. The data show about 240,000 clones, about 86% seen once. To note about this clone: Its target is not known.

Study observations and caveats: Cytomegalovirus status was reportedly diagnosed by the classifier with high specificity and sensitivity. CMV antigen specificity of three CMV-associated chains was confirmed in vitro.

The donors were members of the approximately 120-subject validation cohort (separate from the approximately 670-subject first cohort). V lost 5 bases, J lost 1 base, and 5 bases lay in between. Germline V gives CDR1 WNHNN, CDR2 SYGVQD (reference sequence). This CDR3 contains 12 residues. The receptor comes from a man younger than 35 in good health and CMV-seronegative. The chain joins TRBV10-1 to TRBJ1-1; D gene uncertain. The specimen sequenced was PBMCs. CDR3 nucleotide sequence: TGCGCCAGCAGTCACTCGAACACTGAAGCTTTCTTT. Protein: CASSHSNTEAFF.